This section outlines one TCR beta chain sequence together with its context. The target antigen is unknown. This entry comes from a study of blood T cells in healthy people across ages. Study-wide results and limits: The authors considered diversity estimates from one million T cells to be underestimates. A roughly linear age-dependent decrease characterized TCR beta diversity per million T cells.

Using a J-beta primer mix together with a sample-barcoded 5' primer, a second PCR was run for roughly 6 to 11 cycles. TCRdb passed the 5' RACE reads through MiXCR, listing each CDR3 protein once. The sample lists some 640,000 distinct CDR3 sequences, 45% to 50% occurring once. Germline V CDR1 and CDR2: LGHDT, YNNKEL (reference sequence). The CDR3 is made up of 15 amino acids. Per-sample yields of isolated PBMCs were at least 6 million. Sequenced sample: blood. The rearrangement joins TRBV3-1 to TRBJ2-1; TRBD2 matches 9 bases. The DNA end favors TRBJ2-7, so the J call may be wrong. The sequence came from a woman in her fifties or sixties in good health. CDR3 protein: CASAREGISYNEQYF. CDR3 DNA sequence: TGTGCCAGCGCGCGGGAGGGCATCTCCTACAATGAGCAGTACTTC.